This T cell receptor (beta chain) originates from a study of control samples from healthy donors and cancer patients. Data came from immunoSEQ multiplex PCR; TCRdb stores just in-frame clones and leaves some out. The sample shows approximately 150,000 clones, roughly nine tenths of them seen only once. The CDR3 consists of 14 residues. Germline V gene sequence: CDR1 SEHNR, CDR2 FQNEAQ (reference sequence). The V end was cut by 1 base, the J end by 9 bases, with 10 bases between. The sample holds a few counts of this clone. Sequencing used blood. This sequence originates from a woman aged 25-40 years in good health. The V gene is TRBV7-9, the J gene TRBJ1-6; no clear D. CDR3 bases: TGTGCCAGCAGCTTAGGACCCACGGGTTCACCCCTCCACTTT. Translated, it gives CASSLGPTGSPLHF.